One and the same sample provided the 31 T cell receptor beta chains below, sequenced in a study of blood T cells in healthy people across ages. Through a sample-barcoded 5' primer and a J-beta primer mix, a second PCR was run for roughly 6 to 11 cycles. TCRdb independently ran MiXCR on the 5' RACE reads; one entry per CDR3 protein. The table has 1 million or so distinct CDR3 sequences, 40% to 50% seen once; the top ten hold approximately 20%. The sequenced sample consisted of blood. The receptors come from a woman aged 60-75 years in good health.

This rearrangement joins TRBV25-1 to TRBJ1-5; unclear D gene. The CDR3 totals 13 residues. V was clipped by 1 base and J by 3 bases, with 4 bases between them. The germline V gene has CDR1 MGHDK and CDR2 SYGVNS. The CDR3 reads CASSELSNQPQHF. Written as DNA, the CDR3 is TGTGCCAGCAGTGAATTGTCCAATCAGCCCCAGCATTTT.

This clonotype was counted a single time. This sequence joins TRBV7-2 and TRBJ2-5; 7 bases match TRBD2. Germline values: CDR1 SGHTA, CDR2 FQGNSA. The CDR3 loop spans 16 amino acids. V was clipped by 1 base and J by 11 bases; unmatched bases: 16. The CDR3: CASSLGRGRVRNEQYF. The CDR3 DNA reads as TGTGCCAGCAGCTTAGGTCGCGGGAGAGTTCGAAATGAGCAGTACTTC.

At least ten counts were recorded for this clonotype. The chain has TRBV20-1 and TRBJ2-7, with TRBD2 matching over 8 bases. The CDR3 has 12 residues. V trimming: 0 bases; J trimming: 12 bases; junction bases outside the gene matches: 7. The germline CDR1 and CDR2 sequences are DFQATT and SNEGSKA (reference sequence). CDR3 coding DNA: TGCAGTGCTAGAGATGGGAAGCGGGGGACGTACTTC. As protein: CSARDGKRGTYF.

The rearrangement uses TRBV7-8 and TRBJ2-5; D is possibly TRBD1 (7 bases). The better agreement between TRBJ2-7 and the DNA end casts doubt on the J call. This CDR3 is 14 amino acids long. Germline V gene sequence: CDR1 SGHVS, CDR2 FQNEAQ. For the CDR3, the DNA is TGTGCCAGCAGCTCCGAGACAGGGAGGTACGAGCAGTACTTC. Protein sequence: CASSSETGRYEQYF.

This clonotype has more than one count but fewer than ten. This chain uses TRBV2 with TRBJ2-5; D is perhaps TRBD1 or TRBD2 (5 bases each). Trimming left V 4 bases short and J 1 base short, with 7 bases between. Germline V CDR1 and CDR2: SNHLY, FYNNEI. The CDR3 extends over 13 amino acids. The CDR3: CASSGDLQETQYF. In DNA, the CDR3 is TGTGCCAGCAGTGGGGACCTCCAAGAGACCCAGTACTTC.

In DNA form, the CDR3 reads TGTGCCAGCAGACCCTACAGGGGAATCACCGGGGAGCTGTTTTTT. Protein: CASRPYRGITGELFF. The chain uses TRBV3-1 and TRBJ2-2; 7 nucleotides match TRBD1. Trimming removed 6 bases from V and 4 bases from J; junction bases left unmatched: 8. From germline, CDR1 is LGHDT and CDR2 YNNKEL (reference sequence). The CDR3 runs 15 residues.

This clonotype was seen a handful of times. The gene calls are TRBV5-1 and TRBJ1-4; D possibly corresponds to TRBD1 (5 bases). V was pared by 4 bases and J by 7 bases, with 14 bases between. CDR1 and CDR2 from the germline V gene are SGHRS and YFSETQ. This CDR3 is built from 14 residues. DNA for the CDR3: TGCGCCAGCAGCCGTGGGGGAGAGATTGAAAAACTGTTTTTT. As protein: CASSRGGEIEKLFF.

This chain connects TRBV12-3 or TRBV12-4 to TRBJ2-1; the D gene is possibly TRBD2 (6 bases). V was trimmed by 6 bases and J by 6 bases, leaving 15 bases between them. The CDR3 totals 14 residues. The CDR3, as DNA: TGTGCCAGCAGCCTTCTGTTGGAGGGCAATGAGCAGTTCTTC. Translating it yields CASSLLLEGNEQFF.

The V call is TRBV20-1, the J call TRBJ2-1; D might be TRBD1 or TRBD2, each matching 5 bases. Germline CDR1 is DFQATT and CDR2 is SNEGSKA (reference sequence). V was shortened by 5 bases and J by 9 bases, with 11 bases between the two germline ends. The CDR3 has 11 amino acids. This CDR3 is CSAGPRGEQFF. The CDR3 region has the DNA TGCAGTGCTGGCCCGAGGGGTGAGCAGTTCTTC.

J is TRBJ2-1 and V is TRBV3-1; a weak D match, TRBD2 (6 bases). Germline lookup yields CDR1 LGHDT and CDR2 YNNKEL (reference sequence). CDR3 length: 17 amino acids. V was pared by 0 bases and J by 7 bases, with 19 bases between. CDR3 sequence reads: CASSQEGLARVRNEQFF. The CDR3 region has the DNA TGTGCCAGCAGCCAAGAAGGTCTAGCGAGAGTTAGGAATGAGCAGTTCTTC.

Ten or more counts support this clonotype. The chain couples TRBV12-3 or TRBV12-4 to TRBJ2-7; D may be TRBD1 (6 bases). V was cut by 1 base and J by 6 bases, with 7 bases left in between. The CDR3 consists of 12 residues. Here the CDR3 reads CASSLGGREQYF. The CDR3 nucleotides are TGTGCCAGCAGTTTAGGGGGGCGCGAGCAGTACTTC.

In its sample, this clonotype is medium-sized. V and J are TRBV28 and TRBJ2-7; D unresolved. The CDR3 loop spans 15 amino acids. Germline V gene sequence: CDR1 MDHEN, CDR2 SYDVKM. The V end was cut by 7 bases, the J end by 0 bases, with 16 bases between. DNA for the CDR3: TGTGCCAGCATCCCCCAACGAGGCAACTCCTACGAGCAGTACTTC. Protein sequence: CASIPQRGNSYEQYF. The variable domain in full, with the rest retrieved from reference TRBV28 and TRBJ2-7, is DVKVTQSSRYLVKRTGEKVFLECVQDMDHENMFWYRQDPGLGLRLIYFSYDVKMKEKGDIPEGYSVSREKKERFSLILESASTNQTSMYLCASIPQRGNSYEQYFGPGTRLTVT.

V gene TRBV2 combines with J gene TRBJ1-1, with D unresolved. The CDR3 covers 13 residues. V lost 6 bases and J lost 4, with 12 bases in between. The germline V gene encodes CDR1 SNHLY and CDR2 FYNNEI. Here the CDR3 DNA reads TGTGCCAGCAGCCTACCGAGAGTCACTGAAGCTTTCTTT. The encoded protein is CASSLPRVTEAFF.

This clonotype was seen a few times. This chain joins TRBV7-9 and TRBJ1-1; D uncertain. CDR3 length equals 13 residues. Trimming removed 0 bases at V and 4 bases at J, with 6 bases between. Germline CDR1 and CDR2: SEHNR and FQNEAQ (reference sequence). The CDR3 protein is CASSLAAFTEAFF. DNA for the CDR3: TGTGCCAGCAGCTTAGCTGCCTTCACTGAAGCTTTCTTT.

The J gene is TRBJ2-7, the V gene TRBV11-2; D is uncertain. The J call may be faulty, since TRBJ2-4 better matches the DNA end. Looked up from germline, CDR1 is SGHAT and CDR2 is FQNNGV. The CDR3 covers 12 residues. The chain's CDR3 is CASSLSVDIQYF. The DNA for the CDR3 is TGTGCCAGCAGCCTCTCTGTCGACATTCAGTACTTC.

This clonotype was detected only a few times. The genes are TRBV27 and TRBJ1-1; D unclear. Trimming took 6 bases from V and 8 from J, leaving 10 bases between them. CDR3 length: 11 residues. In germline, CDR1 is MNHEY, CDR2 SMNVEV (reference sequence). The CDR3 DNA is TGTGCCAGCAGGCAGCGCACAGAAGCTTTCTTT. Translating gives CASRQRTEAFF.

The V gene is TRBV29-1, the J gene TRBJ2-2; 10 bases fit TRBD1. After removal of 4 bases from V and 6 bases from J, the junction contained 5 bases not matched to a gene. The germline CDR1 and CDR2 sequences are SQVTM and ANQGSEA. The CDR3 loop spans 14 amino acids. The CDR3 loop reads CSVGGTGVPGELFF. DNA of the CDR3: TGCAGCGTTGGAGGGACAGGGGTCCCCGGGGAGCTGTTTTTT.

The chain is built from TRBV7-7 and TRBJ2-5; D gene unclear. The CDR3 has 14 amino acids. The germline V and J ends were trimmed by 5 bases and 5 bases, with 15 bases remaining between them. CDR1 and CDR2 from the germline V gene are SSHAT and FNYEAQ (reference sequence). The CDR3 region has the DNA TGTGCCAGCAGCCCCGGCCTCCTTATGGAGACCCAGTACTTC. This sequence encodes CASSPGLLMETQYF.

V is TRBV24-1 and J is TRBJ2-7; the D is unclear. The V end was cut by 5 bases, the J end by 6 bases, with 13 bases between. CDR1 and CDR2 from the germline V gene are KGHDR and SFDVKD. This CDR3 comprises 13 residues. The CDR3 protein is CATSARPWVEQYF. Here the CDR3 DNA reads TGTGCCACCAGTGCCCGCCCTTGGGTCGAGCAGTACTTC.

This sequence joins TRBV6-5 and TRBJ2-7; 7 bases are shared with TRBD2. The CDR3 is made up of 17 amino acids. Germline V CDR1 and CDR2: MNHEY, SVGAGI. J lost 0 bases, V lost 3 bases, and 11 bases had no gene match. CDR3 nucleotides: TGTGCCAGCAGTTATTCGGCTGCTAGCGGCTACTCCTACGAGCAGTACTTC. Its translation: CASSYSAASGYSYEQYF.

V gene TRBV7-6 combines with J gene TRBJ2-1; 8 bases line up with TRBD1. Trimming cost V 3 bases and J 5 bases; bases outside gene matches: 6. This CDR3 is built from 15 residues. Germline values: CDR1 SGHVS, CDR2 FNYEAQ. In DNA, the CDR3 is TGTGCCAGCAGCTTCGAGACAGGGGTTGACAATGAGCAGTTCTTC. Its translation: CASSFETGVDNEQFF.

The V and J genes are TRBV10-1 and TRBJ2-4, with 8 bases that match TRBD1. Judging by the DNA end, TRBJ2-7 fits better; the J call may be wrong. Germline CDR1 WNHNN, CDR2 SYGVQD (reference sequence). The CDR3 totals 14 residues. CDR3 loop: CASSTGTGPSEQYF. The DNA of the CDR3 is TGCGCCAGCAGTACCGGGACAGGCCCCTCCGAGCAGTACTTC.

The genes are TRBV6-2 or TRBV6-3 and TRBJ2-7, with TRBD1 matching 7 bases. Trimming removed 5 bases from V and 6 bases from J; junction bases left unmatched: 7. The CDR3 has 13 residues. Germline V gene lookup returns CDR1 MNHEY and CDR2 SVGEGT. The CDR3 DNA is TGTGCCAGCAGTGTTAACAGGGGCTCCGAGCAGTACTTC. Translating it yields CASSVNRGSEQYF.

This clonotype was observed a few times. The chain carries TRBV29-1 and TRBJ2-5; D may be TRBD1 (6 bases). Trimming shortened V by 6 bases and J by 0 bases, and 14 bases separated the two germline ends. The CDR3 loop spans 14 amino acids. Germline-derived CDR1 and CDR2 are SQVTM and ANQGSEA. CDR3 region: CSVPLTGHQETQYF. For the CDR3, the DNA is TGCAGCGTACCCTTGACAGGTCACCAAGAGACCCAGTACTTC.

V gene TRBV7-3 combines with J gene TRBJ2-6; no clear D gene. V shed 3 bases and J shed 3 bases, with 9 bases lying between them. The CDR3 sequence is 15 residues long. Germline-derived CDR1 and CDR2 are SGHTA and FQGTGA. This chain's CDR3 is CASSFGVFGANVLTF. The CDR3 region has the DNA TGTGCCAGCAGCTTCGGAGTATTTGGGGCCAACGTCCTGACTTTC.

This clonotype has more than one count but fewer than ten. The CDR3 region has the DNA TGTGCCAGCAGTTTACAGCCCTCCCGGGAGCTGTTTTTT. Translation: CASSLQPSRELFF. The chain employs TRBV28 and TRBJ2-2, with D hard to call. Trimming removed 2 bases at V and 9 bases at J, with 10 bases between. Per the germline V gene, CDR1 is MDHEN and CDR2 is SYDVKM. The CDR3 is 13 amino acids.

This clonotype came up once. This chain joins TRBV3-1 and TRBJ2-7; D perhaps matches TRBD2 (6 bases). The closer fit of TRBJ2-5 to the DNA end suggests the J call may be wrong. Germline CDR1 and CDR2: LGHDT and YNNKEL (reference sequence). The length of the CDR3 is 12 residues. The CDR3 nucleotides read TGTGCCAGCAGTCGGGGGTGGGAGACCCAGTACTTC. This codes for CASSRGWETQYF.

Here the CDR3 DNA reads TGTGCCAGCAGCCAAGATGTAGCGGGAGTTAAAAAGACCCAGTACTTC. This translates into CASSQDVAGVKKTQYF. This chain links TRBV3-1 with TRBJ2-7, with 9 bases identical to TRBD2. Near its end, the DNA agrees better with TRBJ2-5, so the J call may be wrong. The CDR3 spans 16 residues. The germline gives CDR1 LGHDT, CDR2 YNNKEL (reference sequence).

V gene TRBV7-9 combines with J gene TRBJ1-1, with TRBD1 as a possible D gene (5 bases). CDR3 size: 15 residues. The V end was cut by 4 bases, the J end by 6 bases, with 18 bases between. Germline V CDR1 and CDR2: SEHNR, FQNEAQ (reference sequence). The CDR3: CASSSSTFRGAEAFF. CDR3 DNA sequence: TGTGCCAGCAGCTCCTCGACCTTCCGGGGCGCTGAAGCTTTCTTT.

This chain connects TRBV12-3 or TRBV12-4 to TRBJ2-3; 12 bases map to TRBD1. CDR3 length: 16 residues. The ends lost 6 bases at V and 0 bases at J; junction bases unmatched: 4. The CDR3 region is CASRGDRGPSTDTQYF. The CDR3, as DNA: TGTGCCAGCAGGGGGGACAGGGGGCCTAGCACAGATACGCAGTATTTT.

This sequence joins TRBV9 and TRBJ1-2; maybe TRBD1 (5 bases). The CDR3 consists of 11 residues. V lost 2 bases, J lost 8 bases, and 7 bases lay in between. Germline V gene lookup returns CDR1 SGDLS and CDR2 YYNGEE. CDR3 in amino acids: CASSVGRGYTF. The CDR3 DNA sequence: TGTGCCAGCAGCGTGGGGCGGGGCTACACCTTC.